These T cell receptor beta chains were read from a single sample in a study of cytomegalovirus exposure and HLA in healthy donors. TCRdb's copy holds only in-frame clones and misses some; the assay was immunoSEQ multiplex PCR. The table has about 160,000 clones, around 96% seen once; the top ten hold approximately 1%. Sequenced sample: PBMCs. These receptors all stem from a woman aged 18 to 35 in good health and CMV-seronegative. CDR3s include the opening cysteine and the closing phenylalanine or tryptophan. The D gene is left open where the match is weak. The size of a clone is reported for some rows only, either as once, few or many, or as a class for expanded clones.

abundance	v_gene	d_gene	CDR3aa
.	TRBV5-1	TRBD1	CASSLIVGTGIYNEQFF
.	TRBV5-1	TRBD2	CASSLNSGGAGGETQYF
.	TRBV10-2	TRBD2	CASSEPSGAMGGELFF
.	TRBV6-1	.	CASSEAGDF
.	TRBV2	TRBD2	CASRLALVQETQYF
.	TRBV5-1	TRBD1	CASSRTGPVGEQYF
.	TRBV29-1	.	CSVEDRLTGTDTQYF
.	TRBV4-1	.	CASSHEMEIYSGNTIYF
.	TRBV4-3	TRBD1	CASSQVTGQTYNEQFF
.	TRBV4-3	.	CASSQGRNTEAFF
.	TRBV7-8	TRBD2	CASSYLGVAGDLYNEQFF
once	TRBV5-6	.	CASTNQAGPGELFF
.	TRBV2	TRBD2	CASSRLAGVNTGELFF
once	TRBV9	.	CASSVDADLKITDTQYF
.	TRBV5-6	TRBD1	CASSLEGTGGDSSYNEQFF
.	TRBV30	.	CAGTLAGNTGELFF
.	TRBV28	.	CASGTPVSNTEAFF
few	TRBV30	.	CAWSTLYEQYF
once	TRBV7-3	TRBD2	CASSPGRVFQETQYF
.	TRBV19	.	CARHLDSARKETQYF
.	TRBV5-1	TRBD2	CASSFDSSGNSYEQYF
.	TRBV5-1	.	CASSLGGGETQYF
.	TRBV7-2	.	CASSRGAAQETQYF
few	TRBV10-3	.	CAISESLGPYEQYF
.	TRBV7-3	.	CASSLGGLEGYTF
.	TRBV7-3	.	CASSSPHWDDGQLNTGELFF
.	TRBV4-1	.	CASSQVGGTEAFF
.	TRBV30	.	CALVRSENYEQYF
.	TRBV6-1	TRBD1	CASSERRRGTYEQYF
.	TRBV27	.	CASSYTTGTGYTF
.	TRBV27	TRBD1	CASSTDRGYEQYF
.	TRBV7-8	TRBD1	CASNPGGTEAFF
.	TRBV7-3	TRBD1	CASSLIRQGDGYTF
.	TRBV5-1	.	CASSLRRGFGQFF
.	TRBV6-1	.	CATLGGTYGYTF
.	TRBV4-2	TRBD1	CASSLPGQGMAFF
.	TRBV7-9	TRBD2	CASSLAAGGEQYF
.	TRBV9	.	CASSEWGGASSPLHF
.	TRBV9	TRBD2	CASSSGLAGGRVTGELFF
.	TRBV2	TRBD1	CASRTDRPGEPQHF
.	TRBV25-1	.	CASSYGTRAEAFF
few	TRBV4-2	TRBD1	CASSQAGDSSYEQYF
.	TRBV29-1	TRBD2	CSVEAAGAEQYF
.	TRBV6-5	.	CASSYSETGWYGYTF
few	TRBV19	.	CASSIGLENTEAFF
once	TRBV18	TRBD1	CASSPEGQINYGYTF
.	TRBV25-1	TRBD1	CASSDAGTGLAGELFF
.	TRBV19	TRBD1	CASSLGQGAGETQYF
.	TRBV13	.	CASSEGGPGKGYTF
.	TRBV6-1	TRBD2	CASSEPRDSGGSISYEQYF
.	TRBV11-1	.	CASKRGIFTEAFF
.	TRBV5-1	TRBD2	CASSDTKPGLGTDTQYF
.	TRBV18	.	CASSPKIGGTTTDTQYF
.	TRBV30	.	CAWSNRGGDWAQYF
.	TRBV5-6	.	CASSLVGVNTGELFF
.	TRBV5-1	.	CASSPGDQETQYF
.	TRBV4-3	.	CASSQDRGGEYTDTQYF
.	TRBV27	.	CASSMRTGLETQYF
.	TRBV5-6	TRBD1	CASSITGDLSNEQFF
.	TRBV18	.	CASSPLPSGNTIYF